The source of this T cell receptor beta chain is a study of lymphopenia after photon versus proton radiotherapy. Study-level points and caveats: In patients who died, overall survival fell as post-nadir TCR diversity dropped more. Better survival with proton therapy was suggested as possible, not demonstrated. After lymphocyte nadir, photon-treated repertoires showed oligoclonal expansion, especially CD8+ Temra. Relative stability marked proton patients; photon patients lost diversity and naive cells.

This CDR3 has 13 residues. Deletions cut 1 base from V and 6 bases from J, with 7 bases between. The V gene's germline CDR1 is MGHRA and CDR2 YSYEKL. Comments on this clone: What it binds is not known.

Method: immunoSEQ multiplex PCR; TCRdb's copy keeps in-frame clones and lacks some. The sample holds some 42,000 clones; about 83% are singletons and the top ten take roughly a quarter. The rearrangement uses TRBV4-1 and TRBJ1-5, with a possible D match to TRBD1 (5 bases). The TCR was taken from a woman aged 70-85 years with pancreatic cancer. Sample: peripheral blood, taken from a patient treated with proton-based radiotherapy. In nucleotides, the CDR3 is TGCGCCAGCAGCCAAGTAAGGGGTCAGCCCCAGCATTTT. It specifies CASSQVRGQPQHF.